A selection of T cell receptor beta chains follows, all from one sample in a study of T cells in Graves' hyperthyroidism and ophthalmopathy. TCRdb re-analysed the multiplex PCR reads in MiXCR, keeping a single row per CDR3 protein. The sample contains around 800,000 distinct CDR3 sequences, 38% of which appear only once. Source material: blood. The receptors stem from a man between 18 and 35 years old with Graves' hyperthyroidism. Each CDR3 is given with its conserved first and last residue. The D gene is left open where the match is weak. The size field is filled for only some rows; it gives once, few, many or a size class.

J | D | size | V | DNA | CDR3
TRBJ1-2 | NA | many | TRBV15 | TGTGCCACCAGCAGACCCTACAGGGAAGCTAACTATGGCTACACCTTC | CATSRPYREANYGYTF
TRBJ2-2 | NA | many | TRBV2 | TGTGCCAGCAATCCGAAAAGGGGACGCACCGGGGAGCTGTTTTTT | CASNPKRGRTGELFF
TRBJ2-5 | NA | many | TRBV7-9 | TGTGCCAGCAGCCCTATGGGGCCGATCGTAAAGACCCAGTACTTC | CASSPMGPIVKTQYF
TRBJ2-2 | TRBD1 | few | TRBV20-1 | TGCAGTGCCATCGACAGGGACACCGGGGAGCTGTTTTTT | CSAIDRDTGELFF
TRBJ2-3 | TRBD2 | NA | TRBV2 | TGTGCCAGCAGTGCGCTAGCGGGAGTGAGAGATACGCAGTATTTT | CASSALAGVRDTQYF
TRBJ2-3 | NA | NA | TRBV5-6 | TGTGCCAGCAGCGAAATGGGGGGCCCAGATACGCAGTATTTT | CASSEMGGPDTQYF
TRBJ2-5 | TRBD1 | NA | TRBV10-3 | TGTGCCACAGCCAGACAGGGGAGAGAGACCCAGTACTTC | CATARQGRETQYF
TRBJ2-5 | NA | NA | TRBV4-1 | TGCGCCAGCAGCCGGATGGGCCAAGAGACCCAGTACTTC | CASSRMGQETQYF
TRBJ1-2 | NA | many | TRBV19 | TGTGCCAGTGGGGGGGCCGCCGGCTACACCTTC | CASGGAAGYTF
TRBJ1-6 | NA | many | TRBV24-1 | TGTGCCACCGAAGGACACATAAATTCACCCCTCCACTTT | CATEGHINSPLHF
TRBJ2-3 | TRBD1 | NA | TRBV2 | TGTGCCAGCAGTGGTGGACAGGCGGACACAGATACGCAGTATTTT | CASSGGQADTDTQYF
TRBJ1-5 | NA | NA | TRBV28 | TGTGTCTCAGACGGACGCAATCAGCCCCAGCATTTT | CVSDGRNQPQHF
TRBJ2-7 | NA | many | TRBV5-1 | TGCGCCAGCAGCTTGGAAGGGGGTCGCTACGAGCAGTACTTC | CASSLEGGRYEQYF
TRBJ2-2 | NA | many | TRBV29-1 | TGCAGCGTGGGTGAGGGGAACACCGGGGAGCTGTTTTTT | CSVGEGNTGELFF
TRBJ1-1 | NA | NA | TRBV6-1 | TGTGCCAGCAGTCAACTTACAGGGTCGGGGGATGAAGCTTTCTTT | CASSQLTGSGDEAFF
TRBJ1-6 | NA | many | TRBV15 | TGTGCCACCAGCGTCCGGGACTATAATTCACCCCTCCACTTT | CATSVRDYNSPLHF
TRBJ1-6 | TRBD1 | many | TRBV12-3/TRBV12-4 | TGTGCCAGCAGTCCCGGGACAGGGGCGTTTAATTCACCCCTCCACTTT | CASSPGTGAFNSPLHF
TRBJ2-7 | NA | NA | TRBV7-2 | TGTACCAGCAGCCGTGTGGAAACCTACGAGCAGTACTTC | CTSSRVETYEQYF
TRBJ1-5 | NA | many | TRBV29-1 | TGCAGCGTCCGGACGCAAAATAGCAATCAGCCCCAGCATTTT | CSVRTQNSNQPQHF
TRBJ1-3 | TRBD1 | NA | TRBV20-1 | TGCAGTGCCAAGGAGACAGGGGCGGACACCATATATTTT | CSAKETGADTIYF
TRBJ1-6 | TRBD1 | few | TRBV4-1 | TGCGCCAGCAGCCAAGAGGACAGGTCCCTCCACTTT | CASSQEDRSLHF
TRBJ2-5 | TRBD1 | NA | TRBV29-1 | TGCAGCGTGGGGACAGGGGAGCAAGAGACCCAGTACTTC | CSVGTGEQETQYF
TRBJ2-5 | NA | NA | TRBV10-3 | TGTGCCACACGACAGACCGAAGAGACCCAGTACTTC | CATRQTEETQYF
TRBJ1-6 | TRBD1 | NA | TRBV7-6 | TGTGCCAGCAGTTATACAGGGGCACCCCTCCACTTT | CASSYTGAPLHF
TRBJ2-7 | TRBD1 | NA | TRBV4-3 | TGCGCCAGCAGCCAACGGACAGGGGGCGTAAAGCAGTACTTC | CASSQRTGGVKQYF
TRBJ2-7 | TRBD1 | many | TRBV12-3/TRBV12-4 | TGTGCCAGTAGTTTGCGGACAGGATCCTACGAGCAGTACTTC | CASSLRTGSYEQYF
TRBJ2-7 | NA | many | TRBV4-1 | TGTGCCAGCAGTCAGGGGCCGGAGCAGTACTTC | CASSQGPEQYF
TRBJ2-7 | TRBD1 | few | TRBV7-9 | TGTGCCAGCAGCTTAGACGAGGGACAGCTCCGCTACGAGCAGTACTTC | CASSLDEGQLRYEQYF